The 4 T cell receptor beta chains listed next were all sequenced from one sample in a study of molecular identifiers for immune sequencing clone quantification. TCRdb analysed the PCR reads with MiXCR anew, one entry per CDR3 protein. Here the sample spans hundreds of thousands of distinct CDR3 sequences, 15% to 20% being singletons. Sequencing was carried out using naive CD8+ T cells from blood, with Jurkat cell RNA spiked in. Subset noted: FACS-sorted CD8+CD4-CCR7+CD45RA+ naive T cells. All receptors come from a human donor in good health. Some libraries in this study had Jurkat cell RNA spiked in.

With respect to this clonotype: With a much larger clone just one base away, this may be a read error. The chain carries TRBV5-6 and TRBJ1-1; D not resolved. CDR1 is SGHDT, CDR2 YYEEEE, per germline. The CDR3 is made up of 12 amino acids. This CDR3 is CASSYRSTGAFF. The CDR3 DNA reads as TGTGCCAGCAGCTACCGTAGTACTGGAGCTTTCTTT.

The table lists this clonotype with many counts. This chain connects TRBV10-3 to TRBJ1-1; no definite D call. The CDR3 loop spans 13 amino acids. Deletions cut 0 bases from V and 8 bases from J, with 10 bases between. CDR1 ENHRY and CDR2 SYGVKD come from the germline V gene. The DNA of the CDR3 is TGTGCCATCAGTGAGTCGGACCTAAGCGAAGCTTTCTTT. Translating gives CAISESDLSEAFF.

This clonotype was counted between two and nine times. The rearrangement joins TRBV4-3 to TRBJ2-5; D not certain. The V end lost 1 base, the J end lost 2 bases, and 14 bases lay between the germline ends. The CDR3 is 16 residues long. CDR1 is LGHNA, CDR2 YSLEER, per germline. The CDR3 DNA sequence: TGCGCCAGCAGCCAAGCCCTTGAACCACCTCAAGAGACCCAGTACTTC. It translates to CASSQALEPPQETQYF.

This clonotype was observed once. The junction shows a germline mismatch at one end, possibly a read error. The chain uses TRBV12-3 or TRBV12-4 and TRBJ2-7; TRBD1 matches 10 bases. CDR3 length: 14 amino acids. In DNA, the CDR3 is TGTACCAGCAGCCCGACAGGGGGCATCTACGAGCAGTACTTC. Translation: CTSSPTGGIYEQYF.